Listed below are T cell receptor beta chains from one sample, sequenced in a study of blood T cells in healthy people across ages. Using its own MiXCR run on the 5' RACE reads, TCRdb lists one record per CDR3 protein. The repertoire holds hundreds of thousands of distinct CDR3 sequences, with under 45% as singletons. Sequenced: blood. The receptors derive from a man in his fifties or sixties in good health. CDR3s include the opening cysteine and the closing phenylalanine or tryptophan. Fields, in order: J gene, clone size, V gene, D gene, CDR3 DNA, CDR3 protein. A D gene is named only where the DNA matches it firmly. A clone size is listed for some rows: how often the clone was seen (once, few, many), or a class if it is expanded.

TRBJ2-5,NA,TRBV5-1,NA,TGCGCCAGCAGCGTATCTAGCACAGCCAATGAGCAGTACTTC,CASSVSSTANEQYF
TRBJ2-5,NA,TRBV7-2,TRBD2,TGTGCCAGCAGCTTAACCTACCCGGGGGGGGCCCAGTACTTC,CASSLTYPGGAQYF
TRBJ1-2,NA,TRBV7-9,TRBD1,TGTGCCAGCAAGGGACAGTCGTCTTGTGGCTACACCTTC,CASKGQSSCGYTF
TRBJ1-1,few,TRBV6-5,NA,TGTGCCAGCAGTTCGGCCTTAACCTATGAAGCTTTCTTT,CASSSALTYEAFF
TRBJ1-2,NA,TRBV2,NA,TGTGCCAGCACTCGAACATGGGATCGGGGAGGCTACACCTTC,CASTRTWDRGGYTF
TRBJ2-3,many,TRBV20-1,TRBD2,TGCAGTGCTAGTTGGAGCGGGGGAGATACGCAGTATTTT,CSASWSGGDTQYF
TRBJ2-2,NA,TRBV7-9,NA,TGTGCCAGCAGGGCAGGGGTGAACACCGGGGAGCTGTTTTTT,CASRAGVNTGELFF
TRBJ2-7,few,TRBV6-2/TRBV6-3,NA,TGTGCCAGCAGTCGACCAACAGGGTACCACGAGCAGTACTTC,CASSRPTGYHEQYF
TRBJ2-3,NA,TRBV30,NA,TGTGCCTGGAGTGTTGACAGCTTCACAGATACGCAGTATTTT,CAWSVDSFTDTQYF
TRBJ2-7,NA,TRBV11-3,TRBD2,TGTGCCAGCAGCTTAGATTCTAGCGGGGTCCCCTACGAGCAGTACTTC,CASSLDSSGVPYEQYF
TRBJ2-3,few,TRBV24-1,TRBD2,TGTGCCACCAGTGAAAACCCGCCTAGCGGGGGCACAGATACGCAGTATTTT,CATSENPPSGGTDTQYF
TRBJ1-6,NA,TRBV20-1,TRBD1,TGCAGTGCGCAACTCACAGGGGGCACTTCACCCCTCCACTTT,CSAQLTGGTSPLHF
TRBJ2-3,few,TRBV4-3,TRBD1,TGCGCCAGCAGCGAGACCGGGACAGGGAACACAGATACGCAGTATTTT,CASSETGTGNTDTQYF
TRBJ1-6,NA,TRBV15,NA,TGTGCCACCAGCAGAGGCCCGGGTGGCTCACCCCTCCACTTT,CATSRGPGGSPLHF
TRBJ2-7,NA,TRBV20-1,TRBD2,TGCAGTGCTAGGGATCTAGCGGGGGGGCTGGACGAGCAGTACTTC,CSARDLAGGLDEQYF
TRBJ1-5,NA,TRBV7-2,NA,TGTGCCAGCAGCTTAGATGCAGGGTATCAGCCCCAGCATTTT,CASSLDAGYQPQHF